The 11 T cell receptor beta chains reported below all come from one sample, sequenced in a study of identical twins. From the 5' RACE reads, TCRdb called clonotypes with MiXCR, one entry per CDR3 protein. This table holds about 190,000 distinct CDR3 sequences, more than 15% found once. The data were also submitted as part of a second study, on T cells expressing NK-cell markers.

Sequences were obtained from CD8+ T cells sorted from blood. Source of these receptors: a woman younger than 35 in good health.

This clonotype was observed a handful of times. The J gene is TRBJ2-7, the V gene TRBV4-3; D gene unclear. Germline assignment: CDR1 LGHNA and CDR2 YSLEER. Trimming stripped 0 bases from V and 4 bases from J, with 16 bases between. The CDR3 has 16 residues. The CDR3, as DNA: TGCGCCAGCAGCCAAGATTCAGGATACACATCTTACGAGCAGTACTTC. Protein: CASSQDSGYTSYEQYF.

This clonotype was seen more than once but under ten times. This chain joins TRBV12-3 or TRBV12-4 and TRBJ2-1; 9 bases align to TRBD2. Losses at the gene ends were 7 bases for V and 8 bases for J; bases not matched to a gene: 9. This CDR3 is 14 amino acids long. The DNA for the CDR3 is TGTGCCAGCAAATTAGCGGGAGAGGTAGATGAGCAGTTCTTC. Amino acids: CASKLAGEVDEQFF.

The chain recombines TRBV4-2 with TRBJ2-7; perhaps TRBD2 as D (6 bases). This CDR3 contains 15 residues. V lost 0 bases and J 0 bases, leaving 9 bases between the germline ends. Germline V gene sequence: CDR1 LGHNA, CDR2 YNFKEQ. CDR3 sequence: CASSQEGGNSYEQYF. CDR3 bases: TGTGCCAGCAGCCAAGAGGGAGGCAACTCCTACGAGCAGTACTTC.

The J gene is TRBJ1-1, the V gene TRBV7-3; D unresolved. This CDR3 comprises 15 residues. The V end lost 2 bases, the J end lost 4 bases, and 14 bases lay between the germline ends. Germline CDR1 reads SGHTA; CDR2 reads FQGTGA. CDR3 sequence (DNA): TGTGCCAGCAGCTTACTCGGGGTGTGGAGCACTGAAGCTTTCTTT. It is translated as CASSLLGVWSTEAFF.

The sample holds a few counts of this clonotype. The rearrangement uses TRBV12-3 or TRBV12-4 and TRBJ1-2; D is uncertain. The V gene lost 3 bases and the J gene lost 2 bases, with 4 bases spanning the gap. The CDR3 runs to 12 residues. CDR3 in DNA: TGTGCCAGCAGTTTGGCAAACTATGGCTACACCTTC. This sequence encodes CASSLANYGYTF.

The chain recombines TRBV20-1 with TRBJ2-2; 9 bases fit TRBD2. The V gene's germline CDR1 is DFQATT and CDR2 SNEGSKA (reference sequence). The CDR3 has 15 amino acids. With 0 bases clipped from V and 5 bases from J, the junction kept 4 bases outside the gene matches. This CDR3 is CSARDVAGETGELFF. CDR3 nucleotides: TGCAGTGCTAGAGATGTAGCGGGAGAGACCGGGGAGCTGTTTTTT.

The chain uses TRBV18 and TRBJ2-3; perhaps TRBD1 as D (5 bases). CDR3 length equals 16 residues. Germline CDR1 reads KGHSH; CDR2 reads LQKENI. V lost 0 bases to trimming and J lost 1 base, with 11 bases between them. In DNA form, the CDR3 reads TGTGCCAGCTCACCACCCGCCAGGGCCCGCACAGATACGCAGTATTTT. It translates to CASSPPARARTDTQYF.

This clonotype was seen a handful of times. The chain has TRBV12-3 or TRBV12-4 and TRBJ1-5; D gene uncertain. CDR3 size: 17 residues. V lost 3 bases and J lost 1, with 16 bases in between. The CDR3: CASSFGFGDYSNQPQHF. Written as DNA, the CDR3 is TGTGCCAGCAGTTTTGGGTTTGGAGACTACAGCAATCAGCCCCAGCATTTT.

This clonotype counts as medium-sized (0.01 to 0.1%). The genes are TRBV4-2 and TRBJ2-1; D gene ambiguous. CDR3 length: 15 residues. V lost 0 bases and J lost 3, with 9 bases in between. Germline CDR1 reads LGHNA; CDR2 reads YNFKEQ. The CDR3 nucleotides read TGTGCCAGCAGCCAAGATTTGGGCGACTACAATGAGCAGTTCTTC. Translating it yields CASSQDLGDYNEQFF.

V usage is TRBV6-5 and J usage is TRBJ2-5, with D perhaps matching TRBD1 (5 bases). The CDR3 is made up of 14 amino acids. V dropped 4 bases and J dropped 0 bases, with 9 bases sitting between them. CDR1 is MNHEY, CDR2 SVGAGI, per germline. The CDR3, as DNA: TGTGCCAGCAGTTCGACAGAGTACCAAGAGACCCAGTACTTC. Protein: CASSSTEYQETQYF.

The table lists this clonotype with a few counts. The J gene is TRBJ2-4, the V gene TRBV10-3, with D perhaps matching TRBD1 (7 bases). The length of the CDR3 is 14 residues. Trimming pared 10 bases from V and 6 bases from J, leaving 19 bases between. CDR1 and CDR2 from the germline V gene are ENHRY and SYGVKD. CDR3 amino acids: CANEGAQEGNIQYF. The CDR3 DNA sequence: TGTGCCAACGAGGGGGCGCAGGAGGGAAACATTCAGTACTTC.